This T cell receptor beta chain originates from a study of cytomegalovirus exposure and HLA in healthy donors. Trimming took 4 bases from V and 5 from J; bases not matched to a gene: 10. This CDR3 has 15 amino acids. Per the germline V gene, CDR1 is SGDLS and CDR2 is YYNGEE. The PCR was carried out with 60 Vbeta primers and 13 Jbeta primers. The data were produced by immunoSEQ multiplex PCR, yet TCRdb's version contains in-frame clones alone and is incomplete. The sample contains tens of thousands of clones, around 81% of which appear only once. Study outcomes and limitations: Upon later analysis, TCR association rates were observed to vary by HLA locus, being highest for DRB1 and lowest for HLA-C. In the analysis, some V segments, TRBV6-2 and TRBV6-3 included, were excluded as indistinguishable. Later on, a genetic analysis was performed. It linked a missense variant in DCLRE1C with V- and J-gene trimming of TCR beta.

Everyone who donated was a healthy bone marrow donor. In regard to this clone: Its antigen remains unknown.

The clonotype comes from a male donor in good health and CMV-seronegative. The chain couples TRBV9 to TRBJ2-7; 9 nucleotides match TRBD1. The sequencing input was PBMCs. In nucleotides, the CDR3 is TGTGCCAGCAGCCCCCGGACAGGGGCAGTGGACGAGCAGTACTTC. Translating gives CASSPRTGAVDEQYF.